The 16 T cell receptor beta chains presented below share a single source sample, sequenced in a study of Ad26.COV2.S vaccination and SARS-CoV-2 variants. Using immunoSEQ multiplex PCR, the repertoire was profiled, and TCRdb retains in-frame clones only, with some absent. The sample holds 380,000 or so clones, roughly 89% seen once. Treatment here: about 20 received Ad26.COV2.S at low or high dose, single or two shots; 5 received placebo; per-sample allocation not given. Repertoires come from day 63 after the first vaccine or placebo injection. Source: peripheral blood, taken in a trial of Ad26.COV2.S vaccine versus placebo. These TCRs come from a person between 18 and 65 years old who received the Ad26.COV2.S COVID-19 vaccine or a placebo.

This clone was seen just once. CDR3 nucleotide sequence: TGCAGCGTGGACTCTAGCGGGAGTTGGGATGAGCAGTTCTTC. This gives the protein CSVDSSGSWDEQFF. The chain employs TRBV29-1 and TRBJ2-1; 10 bases match TRBD2. In germline, CDR1 is SQVTM, CDR2 ANQGSEA. The CDR3 spans 14 residues. V shed 6 bases and J 8 bases; nucleotides not matched to a gene: 10.

The CDR3 sequence is CASSLSGLGEKLFF. DNA for the CDR3: TGTGCCAGCAGTCTTTCAGGGCTAGGGGAAAAACTGTTTTTT. This chain uses TRBV28 with TRBJ1-4, with D maybe TRBD1 (5 bases). CDR3 length equals 14 residues. Trimming removed 5 bases from V and 8 bases from J, with 15 bases in between. In germline, CDR1 is MDHEN, CDR2 SYDVKM.

The J gene is TRBJ2-1, the V gene TRBV24-1; 11 bases line up with TRBD2. The V gene's germline CDR1 is KGHDR and CDR2 SFDVKD. J was trimmed by 9 bases and V by 3 bases; bases with no gene match: 6. The CDR3 consists of 15 residues. In DNA form, the CDR3 reads TGTGCCACCAGTGATACTAGCGGGAGAGGTATTGAGCAGTTCTTC. Translating gives CATSDTSGRGIEQFF.

The chain recombines TRBV12-3 or TRBV12-4 with TRBJ2-4, with 8 bases matching TRBD1. The CDR3 is 13 amino acids. Losses at the gene ends were 5 bases for V and 5 bases for J; bases not matched to a gene: 2. The CDR3 spells CASSADRENIQYF. The CDR3 bases are TGTGCCAGCAGTGCGGACAGGGAAAACATTCAGTACTTC.

This chain uses TRBV19 with TRBJ1-4; possibly TRBD1 for D (5 bases). The CDR3 totals 16 residues. V was cut by 5 bases and J by 8 bases, with 21 bases left in between. Germline V gene data show CDR1 as LNHDA and CDR2 as SQIVND (reference sequence). DNA for the CDR3: TGTGCCAGTAGTGTCACCTCGGGACCGCCGGGGGAAAAACTGTTTTTT. Its protein is CASSVTSGPPGEKLFF.

The gene calls are TRBV9 and TRBJ2-7; TRBD2 aligns across 7 bases. V was clipped by 0 bases and J by 2 bases; unmatched bases: 8. Germline V gene sequence: CDR1 SGDLS, CDR2 YYNGEE. The CDR3 is made up of 16 amino acids. As DNA, the CDR3 is TGTGCCAGCAGCGTAGCTGGGCTAGCGGAACCCTACGAGCAGTACTTC. It specifies CASSVAGLAEPYEQYF.

The chain carries TRBV19 and TRBJ2-7, with 7 nucleotides matching TRBD2. J was trimmed by 6 bases and V by 4 bases; bases with no gene match: 15. Germline V CDR1 and CDR2: LNHDA, SQIVND (reference sequence). The CDR3 has 16 residues. Written as DNA, the CDR3 is TGTGCCAGTAGTACCTTATACCCAGGGAGGGATACCGAGCAGTACTTC. Translation: CASSTLYPGRDTEQYF.

The chain combines TRBV6-5 with TRBJ1-2; 8 bases are a match to TRBD1. V trimming: 10 bases; J trimming: 5 bases; junction bases outside the gene matches: 9. The CDR3 spans 13 residues. Germline V lookup: CDR1 MNHEY, CDR2 SVGAGI. DNA for the CDR3: TGTGCCACTCGAGGGGACAGGCAATATGGCTACACCTTC. It encodes CATRGDRQYGYTF.

The V call is TRBV15, the J call TRBJ2-5, with D uncertain. V lost 4 bases, J lost 0 bases, and 6 bases lay in between. The CDR3 has 13 amino acids. Germline V gene data show CDR1 as LNHNV and CDR2 as YYDKDF (reference sequence). CDR3 sequence: CATSIADQETQYF. In nucleotides, the CDR3 is TGTGCCACCAGCATAGCCGACCAAGAGACCCAGTACTTC.

The chain couples TRBV5-8 to TRBJ2-2, with D perhaps TRBD1 (6 bases). Germline lookup yields CDR1 SGHTS and CDR2 YDEGEE. This CDR3 spans 15 amino acids. V was shortened by 3 bases and J by 4 bases, with 13 bases between the two germline ends. CDR3: CASSWLTGLTGELFF. The CDR3 DNA follows: TGTGCCAGCAGCTGGTTAACAGGGCTCACCGGGGAGCTGTTTTTT.

The chain recombines TRBV27 with TRBJ2-6, with a weak D call TRBD1 (5 bases). The CDR3 has 17 amino acids. Trimming removed 6 bases at V and 6 bases at J, with 21 bases between. The germline V gene has CDR1 MNHEY and CDR2 SMNVEV (reference sequence). The CDR3 loop reads CASRGAGAALEANVLTF. CDR3 DNA: TGTGCCAGCAGAGGGGCAGGCGCGGCCCTCGAGGCCAACGTCCTGACTTTC.

This rearrangement joins TRBV6-6 to TRBJ2-1; TRBD2 aligns across 7 bases. Germline lookup yields CDR1 MNHNY and CDR2 SVGAGI (reference sequence). Trimming took 2 bases from V and 8 from J; bases not matched to a gene: 9. There are 15 residues in the CDR3. CDR3 region: CASSYLAEPLDEQFF. CDR3 in DNA: TGTGCCAGCAGTTACCTAGCGGAGCCCCTGGATGAGCAGTTCTTC.

The chain carries TRBV7-2 and TRBJ2-1; tentatively, D is TRBD2 (7 bases). The germline V gene encodes CDR1 SGHTA and CDR2 FQGNSA. Trimming took off 0 bases at V and 6 bases at J, with 12 bases between the two ends. This CDR3 region has 15 residues. DNA for the CDR3: TGTGCCAGCAGCTTAGCGGCGGGGGCGAGCAATGAGCAGTTCTTC. It translates to CASSLAAGASNEQFF.

The rearrangement joins TRBV19 to TRBJ1-6; 11 positions agree with TRBD1. V trimming: 8 bases; J trimming: 9 bases; junction bases outside the gene matches: 3. CDR1 LNHDA and CDR2 SQIVND come from the germline V gene (reference sequence). The CDR3 runs to 13 residues. This CDR3 reads CASEDRGLSPLHF. The CDR3 DNA reads TGTGCCAGTGAGGACAGGGGGCTTTCACCCCTCCACTTT. The whole variable domain, filled in from reference TRBV19 and TRBJ1-6, reads DGGITQSPKYLFRKEGQNVTLSCEQNLNHDAMYWYRQDPGQGLRLIYYSQIVNDFQKGDIAEGYSVSREKKESFPLTVTSAQKNPTAFYLCASEDRGLSPLHFGNGTRLTVT.

V usage is TRBV24-1 and J usage is TRBJ2-1; 9 positions match TRBD1. CDR1 and CDR2 (germline): KGHDR, SFDVKD. V shed 2 bases, J shed 6 bases, and the junction held 13 bases outside the gene matches. The length of the CDR3 is 18 residues. CDR3 loop: CATSDWSPDRGLSNEQFF. The CDR3 DNA reads TGTGCCACCAGTGATTGGAGCCCGGACAGGGGCCTATCCAATGAGCAGTTCTTC.

Worth noting for this clone: Other DNA sequences in the sample encode the same CDR3. This chain joins TRBV5-4 and TRBJ2-7; D is unclear. This CDR3 is built from 12 residues. Germline V lookup: CDR1 SGHNT, CDR2 YYREEE (reference sequence). Trimming stripped 2 bases from V and 7 bases from J, with 10 bases between. The CDR3 is CASSLRVGEQYF. The CDR3 coding sequence is TGTGCCAGCAGCTTAAGGGTTGGGGAGCAGTACTTC.